The 21 T cell receptor beta chains presented below share a single source sample, sequenced in a study of CD8+CD57+ T cells in acquired aplastic anemia. It was patients with CD8+CD57+ cell expansion by flow cytometry who were chosen for sequencing. TCR beta VDJ and CDR3 were profiled, and genomic DNA was the template. Each CDR3 protein gets one entry after TCRdb re-called the reads with MiXCR. The table shows about 160,000 distinct CDR3 sequences, with roughly 50% occurring only once. Sequenced material: sorted CD4+, CD8+, or CD8+CD57+ T cells (not recorded which) from PBMCs. The receptors come from a human donor with aplastic anemia.

The chain has TRBV7-3 and TRBJ1-1, with D unresolved. The CDR3 runs to 15 residues. With 4 bases removed from V and 6 bases from J, the gap between germline ends came to 18 bases. Germline values: CDR1 SGHTA, CDR2 FQGTGA. DNA for the CDR3: TGTGCCAGCAGCTCCTCGAATGGGGTTAACGCTGAAGCTTTCTTT. Its protein is CASSSSNGVNAEAFF.

The rearrangement uses TRBV5-1 and TRBJ1-1; D is undetermined. Per germline, CDR1 SGHRS and CDR2 YFSETQ. This CDR3 has 13 residues. Between the trimmed V and J ends, which lost 0 bases and 0 bases, there was a span of 3 bases. CDR3 sequence reads: CASSLDLNTEAFF. DNA for the CDR3: TGCGCCAGCAGCTTGGACCTGAACACTGAAGCTTTCTTT.

This clonotype occurred once. This CDR3 is missing its conserved last phenylalanine or tryptophan, likely due to a read error. The V gene is TRBV24-1, the J gene TRBJ1-1; possibly TRBD1 for D (6 bases). Germline V CDR1 and CDR2: KGHDR, SFDVKD. This CDR3 is 14 amino acids long. V dropped 5 bases and J dropped 4 bases, with 13 bases sitting between them. CDR3 amino acids: CATSGTGSGTEAFL. Written as DNA, the CDR3 is TGTGCCACCAGTGGTACAGGGAGTGGCACTGAAGCTTTCCTT.

The chain links TRBV6-5 to TRBJ2-5; 10 bases are shared with TRBD1. The CDR3 is made up of 14 amino acids. The germline V gene encodes CDR1 MNHEY and CDR2 SVGAGI. V was pared by 6 bases and J by 5 bases, with 6 bases of the junction left unmatched. For the CDR3, the DNA is TGTGCCAGCAGCTATGACAGGGGGCGGGAGACCCAGTACTTC. Protein sequence: CASSYDRGRETQYF.

V gene TRBV6-5 combines with J gene TRBJ2-7; 8 nucleotides agree with TRBD1. The CDR3 runs to 17 residues. V lost 2 bases to trimming and J lost 5 bases; unmatched junction nucleotides: 14. The V gene's germline CDR1 is MNHEY and CDR2 SVGAGI. CDR3 nucleotides: TGTGCCAGCAGTTACCAGGTGGACAGGGAAATTAGCCACGAGCAGTACTTC. Translation gives CASSYQVDREISHEQYF.

The chain has TRBV7-9 and TRBJ2-7; D may correspond to TRBD1 or TRBD2 (5 bases each). The CDR3 sequence is 13 residues long. The V gene's germline CDR1 is SEHNR and CDR2 FQNEAQ (reference sequence). Deletions cut 0 bases from V and 6 bases from J, with 9 bases between. In DNA, the CDR3 is TGTGCCAGCAGCTTAGCGATGGGGGTCGAGCAGTACTTC. Residues: CASSLAMGVEQYF.

This clonotype was seen many times. The chain carries TRBV4-3 and TRBJ2-5; TRBD2 matches at 8 bases. J was trimmed by 1 base and V by 0 bases; bases with no gene match: 7. The length of the CDR3 is 17 residues. CDR1 and CDR2 (germline): LGHNA, YSLEER. CDR3 residues: CASSQDGASGSQETQYF. The CDR3 coding sequence is TGCGCCAGCAGCCAAGATGGGGCTAGCGGGTCCCAAGAGACCCAGTACTTC.

The rearrangement links TRBV10-3 to TRBJ1-5, with 7 positions matching TRBD1. This CDR3 is built from 13 residues. The V gene end was trimmed by 10 bases and the J gene end by 0 bases; junction bases not matched to a gene: 3. The V gene's germline CDR1 is ENHRY and CDR2 SYGVKD. In nucleotides, the CDR3 is TGTGCCACCACAGGGGCTAGCAATCAGCCCCAGCATTTT. Residues: CATTGASNQPQHF.

This chain uses TRBV5-6 with TRBJ2-7; maybe TRBD2 (6 bases). Germline CDR1 and CDR2: SGHDT and YYEEEE. The CDR3 runs to 15 residues. The V end was cut by 4 bases, the J end by 5 bases, with 19 bases between. CDR3: CASSTGAGAYNEQYF. Written as DNA, the CDR3 is TGTGCCAGCAGCACGGGAGCCGGGGCATACAACGAGCAGTACTTC. The whole variable domain, filled in from reference TRBV5-6 and TRBJ2-7, reads DAGVTQSPTHLIKTRGQQVTLRCSPKSGHDTVSWYQQALGQGPQFIFQYYEEEERQRGNFPDRFSGHQFPNYSSELNVNALLLGDSALYLCASSTGAGAYNEQYFGPGTRLTVT.

This clonotype was detected ten times or more. This chain connects TRBV19 to TRBJ2-2, with a possible D match to TRBD2 (7 bases). Between the trimmed V and J ends, which lost 10 bases and 0 bases, there was a span of 12 bases. CDR3 length: 14 amino acids. CDR1 and CDR2 from the germline V gene are LNHDA and SQIVND (reference sequence). CDR3 in DNA: TGTGCCACCGGGGGGCAAACGAACACCGGGGAGCTGTTTTTT. Protein sequence: CATGGQTNTGELFF.

The chain combines TRBV20-1 with TRBJ2-7; 10 positions agree with TRBD2. V shed 0 bases, J shed 5 bases, and the junction held 7 bases outside the gene matches. This CDR3 has 15 amino acids. Germline-derived CDR1 and CDR2 are DFQATT and SNEGSKA (reference sequence). CDR3 DNA sequence: TGCAGTGCTAGAGATCCATCTAGCGGGAGCCACGAGCAGTACTTC. It translates to CSARDPSSGSHEQYF.

This clonotype was picked up many times. The chain couples TRBV10-3 to TRBJ1-1; D gene uncertain. The CDR3 runs to 15 residues. The germline CDR1 and CDR2 sequences are ENHRY and SYGVKD. The ends were cut back, 0 bases at V and 0 bases at J, with 8 bases in the middle. The chain's CDR3 is CAISESIGLNTEAFF. CDR3 nucleotides: TGTGCCATCAGTGAGTCCATAGGGTTGAACACTGAAGCTTTCTTT.

This clonotype has at least ten counts. The rearrangement joins TRBV19 to TRBJ2-3, with 7 bases identical to TRBD2. The CDR3 spans 19 residues. J lost 10 bases, V lost 3 bases, and 25 bases had no gene match. Germline V gene data show CDR1 as LNHDA and CDR2 as SQIVND (reference sequence). The CDR3: CASSIGLAALRIEPLSQYF. The CDR3 nucleotides read TGTGCCAGTAGTATCGGGCTAGCGGCACTCCGCATTGAACCCTTATCGCAGTATTTT.

This clonotype was picked up one time. The CDR3 nucleotides read TGTGCCACCAGTGATGGGGCAGGGGGGGCCTACGAGCAGTACTTC. Translated, it gives CATSDGAGGAYEQYF. The chain recombines TRBV24-1 with TRBJ2-7; possibly TRBD1 or TRBD2 for D (7 bases each). Germline V gene sequence: CDR1 KGHDR, CDR2 SFDVKD. The germline V and J ends were trimmed by 3 bases and 2 bases, with 13 bases remaining between them. The CDR3 has 15 residues.

This clonotype showed up many times. The genes are TRBV7-8 and TRBJ2-2, with a tentative D call TRBD2 (5 bases). Trimming cost V 1 base and J 1 base, with 10 bases left between them. CDR3 length: 16 residues. CDR1 and CDR2 (germline): SGHVS, FQNEAQ. In DNA form, the CDR3 reads TGTGCCAGCAGCTTAGACGGCCGGGGGAACACCGGGGAGCTGTTTTTT. This gives the protein CASSLDGRGNTGELFF.

The sample holds many counts of this clonotype. The rearrangement uses TRBV20-1 and TRBJ2-3; possible D gene TRBD2, 6 bases. The V end was cut by 0 bases, the J end by 0 bases, with 13 bases between. The V gene's germline CDR1 is DFQATT and CDR2 SNEGSKA (reference sequence). CDR3 length equals 16 residues. The CDR3 coding sequence is TGCAGTGCTAGAGATTCCCAGCGGGCTAGCACAGATACGCAGTATTTT. This translates into CSARDSQRASTDTQYF.

The rearrangement uses TRBV15 and TRBJ2-2; D is ambiguous. There are 14 residues in the CDR3. CDR1 and CDR2 (germline): LNHNV, YYDKDF (reference sequence). Trimming removed 1 base from V and 6 bases from J, with 9 bases in between. The CDR3 sequence: CATSRAHGSGELFF. The CDR3 DNA sequence: TGTGCCACCAGCAGAGCGCACGGGTCCGGGGAGCTGTTTTTT.

The chain links TRBV6-2 or TRBV6-3 to TRBJ2-5; the D is unclear. CDR3 length: 15 amino acids. Trimming stripped 0 bases from V and 2 bases from J, with 10 bases between. CDR1 is MNHEY and CDR2 is SVGEGT in the germline V gene. The CDR3 region has the DNA TGTGCCAGCAGTTACTCGAGCAACAGACAAGAGACCCAGTACTTC. Protein product: CASSYSSNRQETQYF.

This clonotype was picked up many times. The rearrangement links TRBV7-9 to TRBJ1-3, with 12 nucleotides matching TRBD1. The J segment lost 3 bases and the V segment lost 3 bases, leaving 6 bases of the junction unmatched. CDR1 and CDR2 (germline): SEHNR, FQNEAQ (reference sequence). The CDR3 covers 17 residues. As DNA, the CDR3 is TGTGCCAGCAGCTTGAGGGACAGGGGGCTTGGTGGAAACACCATATATTTT. Protein: CASSLRDRGLGGNTIYF.

The sample holds many counts of this clonotype. At one of its ends the junction is not consistent with the germline gene, which may arise from a read error. The rearrangement joins TRBV2 to TRBJ2-7; 7 nucleotides align to TRBD2. Germline values: CDR1 SNHLY, CDR2 FYNNEI. CDR3 size: 13 residues. The CDR3 DNA is TGCGCCAGCAGTGAAGGCGGGAGCTACGAGCAGTACTTC. It translates to CASSEGGSYEQYF.

This clonotype was counted many times. The gene calls are TRBV5-5 and TRBJ1-1; no firm D call. Germline CDR1 reads SGHKS; CDR2 reads YYEKEE (reference sequence). With 4 bases removed from V and 0 bases from J, the gap between germline ends came to 16 bases. The CDR3 is made up of 16 amino acids. CDR3: CASSSSFSGLNTEAFF. In nucleotides, the CDR3 is TGTGCCAGCAGCAGCAGTTTTTCAGGCCTGAACACTGAAGCTTTCTTT.